The 14 T cell receptor beta chains listed next were all sequenced from one sample in a study of T-cell reconstitution after alpha-beta-depleted transplantation in children. It was with unique molecular identifiers that the TCRbeta library was prepared. TCRdb re-called the PCR reads through MiXCR, storing one row per CDR3 protein. The data contain 400,000 to 550,000 distinct CDR3 sequences, roughly a tenth of them singletons. The specimen was PBMCs, collected before TCRalphabeta/CD19-depleted stem cell transplant. These receptor sequences come from a child aged 2 to 10 with inherited bone marrow failure, due to receive a stem cell transplant.

This clonotype was recorded many times. This rearrangement joins TRBV29-1 to TRBJ2-7; D is perhaps TRBD2 (6 bases). This CDR3 contains 12 residues. CDR1 and CDR2 (germline): SQVTM, ANQGSEA. Trimming removed 4 bases at V and 7 bases at J, with 14 bases between. The CDR3 spells CSVAGPGGEQYF. CDR3 in DNA: TGCAGCGTTGCGGGGCCAGGAGGGGAGCAGTACTTC.

This sequence joins TRBV5-1 and TRBJ1-6; TRBD1 agrees at 7 bases. With 4 bases clipped from V and 6 bases from J, the junction kept 7 bases outside the gene matches. The CDR3 has 15 amino acids. CDR1 and CDR2 (germline): SGHRS, YFSETQ. This chain's CDR3 is CASSISRQGNSPLHF. In nucleotides, the CDR3 is TGCGCCAGCAGCATCTCCAGACAGGGTAATTCACCCCTCCACTTT.

This clonotype has ten or more counts. DNA of the CDR3: TGCAGCGCTGGAAGGGTAGCGGCCGAGCAGTACTTC. Translating gives CSAGRVAAEQYF. The chain couples TRBV29-1 to TRBJ2-7; D possibly corresponds to TRBD2 (6 bases). Per the germline V gene, CDR1 is SQVTM and CDR2 is ANQGSEA. The CDR3 runs 12 residues. V shed 7 bases and J shed 6 bases, with 16 bases lying between them.

This clonotype appeared many times. The chain uses TRBV20-1 and TRBJ2-1, with D perhaps TRBD1 (6 bases). Germline values: CDR1 DFQATT, CDR2 SNEGSKA (reference sequence). The CDR3 length is 16 residues. Trimming shortened V by 0 bases and J by 2 bases, and 14 bases separated the two germline ends. In DNA, the CDR3 is TGCAGTGCTAGAGACGTACTAAAGGGGGCCTACAATGAGCAGTTCTTC. Translation: CSARDVLKGAYNEQFF.

This chain links TRBV27 with TRBJ2-3; the D is unclear. Germline V gene data show CDR1 as MNHEY and CDR2 as SMNVEV (reference sequence). This CDR3 has 15 residues. Trimming stripped 8 bases from V and 2 bases from J, with 17 bases between. DNA of the CDR3: TGTGCCAGCTCCCCCATCACTTCCCTCACAGATACGCAGTATTTT. Its translation is CASSPITSLTDTQYF.

There are a few counts of this clonotype. J is TRBJ2-5 and V is TRBV10-3; 8 bases fit TRBD2. CDR1 and CDR2 from the germline V gene are ENHRY and SYGVKD. The CDR3 runs to 15 residues. V shed 5 bases and J 4 bases; nucleotides not matched to a gene: 9. This chain's CDR3 is CAISQEPGLGETQYF. CDR3 bases: TGTGCCATCAGTCAAGAACCGGGACTAGGAGAGACCCAGTACTTC.

There are many counts of this clonotype. This rearrangement joins TRBV20-1 to TRBJ2-7, with TRBD2 identical over 10 bases. J lost 2 bases, V lost 5 bases, and 18 bases had no gene match. The length of the CDR3 is 18 residues. Germline values: CDR1 DFQATT, CDR2 SNEGSKA (reference sequence). For the CDR3, the DNA is TGCAGTGCTCCCTTACTAGCGGGATTGAGTTTGGACGCCTACGAGCAGTACTTC. It translates to CSAPLLAGLSLDAYEQYF.

This clonotype has a count of ten or more. This chain uses TRBV5-1 with TRBJ2-7; TRBD1 agrees at 10 bases. CDR1 is SGHRS, CDR2 YFSETQ, per germline. Losses at the gene ends were 5 bases for V and 5 bases for J; bases not matched to a gene: 1. CDR3 length: 12 amino acids. CDR3 sequence: CASRTGGDEQYF. The CDR3 DNA is TGCGCCAGCAGGACAGGGGGCGACGAGCAGTACTTC.

The rearrangement uses TRBV6-6 and TRBJ1-4; D perhaps matches TRBD1 (5 bases). This CDR3 is built from 13 residues. CDR1 and CDR2 (germline): MNHNY, SVGAGI (reference sequence). Trimming left V 2 bases short and J 8 bases short, with 9 bases between. The CDR3 protein is CASSYGGDEKLFF. CDR3 bases: TGTGCCAGCAGTTACGGGGGGGACGAAAAACTGTTTTTT.

About this clonotype itself: Possible read error: a much larger clone is one base away. The chain has TRBV20-1 and TRBJ1-5; D is unclear. Germline V gene lookup returns CDR1 DFQATT and CDR2 SNEGSKA (reference sequence). The CDR3 totals 13 residues. The germline V and J ends were trimmed by 3 bases and 3 bases, with 9 bases remaining between them. CDR3 bases: TGCAGTGCTAGCTTGGGAATCAATCAGCCCCAGCATTTT. Encoded protein: CSASLGINQPQHF.

The chain carries TRBV29-1 and TRBJ2-1; the match to TRBD2 covers 7 bases. Germline loops: CDR1 SQVTM, CDR2 ANQGSEA. This CDR3 spans 13 amino acids. The V and J ends lost 7 bases and 5 bases, in that order; junction bases with no gene match: 8. CDR3 coding DNA: TGCAGCGCGGGACTACCTAAAAACAATGAGCAGTTCTTC. This translates into CSAGLPKNNEQFF.

At least ten counts were recorded for this clonotype. The chain uses TRBV5-1 and TRBJ2-3; 8 nucleotides align to TRBD1. The germline CDR1 and CDR2 sequences are SGHRS and YFSETQ. The CDR3 totals 15 residues. V dropped 3 bases and J dropped 7; count of bases not matched to a gene: 10. Here the CDR3 DNA reads TGCGCCAGCAGCTCCCCATCAGGGGGCGAAAATACGCAGTATTTT. It encodes CASSSPSGGENTQYF.

Comments on this clonotype: The CDR3 end shows no conserved phenylalanine or tryptophan, and so a read error is likely. The rearrangement links TRBV30 to TRBJ2-7; TRBD1 matches 8 bases. Germline V gives CDR1 GTSNPN, CDR2 SVGIG (reference sequence). CDR3 length: 17 amino acids. J was trimmed by 2 bases and V by 2 bases; bases with no gene match: 14. CDR3 nucleotides: TGTGCCTGGAGTAGTGACAGGGGAAAGGTTGTGACCTACGAGCAGTACTAC. It is translated as CAWSSDRGKVVTYEQYY.

On this clonotype itself: This may be a read error: a much more frequent sequence differs by one nucleotide. The gene calls are TRBV12-3 or TRBV12-4 and TRBJ2-1, with D perhaps matching TRBD2 (6 bases). CDR3 length equals 13 residues. V was cut by 5 bases and J by 8 bases, with 13 bases left in between. The CDR3 spells CASSKRVNHEQFF. The CDR3, as DNA: TGTGCCAGCAGTAAGCGGGTGAACCATGAGCAGTTCTTC.